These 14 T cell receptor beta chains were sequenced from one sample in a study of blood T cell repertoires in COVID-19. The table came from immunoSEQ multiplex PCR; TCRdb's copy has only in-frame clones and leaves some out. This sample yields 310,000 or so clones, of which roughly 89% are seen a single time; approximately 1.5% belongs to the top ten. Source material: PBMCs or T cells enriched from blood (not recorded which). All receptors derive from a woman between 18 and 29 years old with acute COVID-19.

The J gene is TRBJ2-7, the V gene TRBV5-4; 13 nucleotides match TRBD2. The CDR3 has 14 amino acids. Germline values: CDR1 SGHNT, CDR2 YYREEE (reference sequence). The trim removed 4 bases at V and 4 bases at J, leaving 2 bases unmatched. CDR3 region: CASSEGLAGYEQYF. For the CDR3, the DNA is TGTGCCAGCAGCGAGGGACTAGCGGGGTACGAGCAGTACTTC.

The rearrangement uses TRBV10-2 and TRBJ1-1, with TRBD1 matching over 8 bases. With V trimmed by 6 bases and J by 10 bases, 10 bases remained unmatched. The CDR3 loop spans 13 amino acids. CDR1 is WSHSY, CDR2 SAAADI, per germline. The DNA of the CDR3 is TGCGCCAGCAGGGGAGGACAGGGCGGTTCAGCTTTCTTT. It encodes CASRGGQGGSAFF.

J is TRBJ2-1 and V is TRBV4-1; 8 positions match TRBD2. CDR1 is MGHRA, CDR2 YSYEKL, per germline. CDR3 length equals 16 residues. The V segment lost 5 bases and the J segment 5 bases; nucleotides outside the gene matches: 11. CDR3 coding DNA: TGCGCCAGCAGCTGGTATGGGCTAGCGGGCAACAATGAGCAGTTCTTC. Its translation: CASSWYGLAGNNEQFF.

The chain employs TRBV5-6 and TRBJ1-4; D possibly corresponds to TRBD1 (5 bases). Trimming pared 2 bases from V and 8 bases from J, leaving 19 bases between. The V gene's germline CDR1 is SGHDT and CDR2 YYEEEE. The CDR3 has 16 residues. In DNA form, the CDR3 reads TGTGCCAGCAGCTTATTGACCCAGGTGAAGGGGGAAAAACTGTTTTTT. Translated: CASSLLTQVKGEKLFF.

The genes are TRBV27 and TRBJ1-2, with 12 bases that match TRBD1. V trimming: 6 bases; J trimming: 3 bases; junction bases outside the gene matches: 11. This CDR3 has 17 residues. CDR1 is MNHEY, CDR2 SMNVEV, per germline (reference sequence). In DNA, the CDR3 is TGTGCCAGCAGACCCGGGACAGGGGGCGCAGGTCACTATGGCTACACCTTC. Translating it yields CASRPGTGGAGHYGYTF.

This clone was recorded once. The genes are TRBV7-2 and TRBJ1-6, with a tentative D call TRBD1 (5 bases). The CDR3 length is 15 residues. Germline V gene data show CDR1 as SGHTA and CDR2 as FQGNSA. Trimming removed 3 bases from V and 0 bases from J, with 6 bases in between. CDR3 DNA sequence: TGTGCCAGCAGCTTGCAGGGCTCCTATAATTCACCCCTCCACTTT. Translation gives CASSLQGSYNSPLHF.

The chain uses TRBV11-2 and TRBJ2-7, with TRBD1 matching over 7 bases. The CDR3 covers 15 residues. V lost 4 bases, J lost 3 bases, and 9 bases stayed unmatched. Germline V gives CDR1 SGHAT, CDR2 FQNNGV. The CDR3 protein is CASSSNGQEFYEQYF. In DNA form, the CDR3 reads TGTGCCAGCAGCTCTAACGGACAGGAATTCTACGAGCAGTACTTC.

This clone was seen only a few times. CDR3 bases: TGTGCCAGCAGCTTAGCCTCAGCCGGAGCCTACGAGCAGTACTTC. Its translation: CASSLASAGAYEQYF. This chain connects TRBV11-2 to TRBJ2-7; no reliable D call. The germline V and J ends were trimmed by 1 base and 2 bases, with 12 bases remaining between them. Germline lookup yields CDR1 SGHAT and CDR2 FQNNGV. This CDR3 is built from 15 residues.

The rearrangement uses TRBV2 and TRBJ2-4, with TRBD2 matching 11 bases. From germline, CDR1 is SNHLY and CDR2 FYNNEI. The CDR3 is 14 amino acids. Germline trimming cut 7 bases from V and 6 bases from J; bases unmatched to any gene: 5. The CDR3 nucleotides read TGTGCCAGCATAACTAGCGGGAGTGGAAACATTCAGTACTTC. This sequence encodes CASITSGSGNIQYF.

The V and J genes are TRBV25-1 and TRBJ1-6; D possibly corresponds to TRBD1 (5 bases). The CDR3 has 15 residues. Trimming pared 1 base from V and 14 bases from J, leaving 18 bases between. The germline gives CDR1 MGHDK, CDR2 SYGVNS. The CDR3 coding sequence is TGTGCCAGCAGTGAATTCGGCAGGACAACTACGTCCCTCCACTTT. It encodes CASSEFGRTTTSLHF.

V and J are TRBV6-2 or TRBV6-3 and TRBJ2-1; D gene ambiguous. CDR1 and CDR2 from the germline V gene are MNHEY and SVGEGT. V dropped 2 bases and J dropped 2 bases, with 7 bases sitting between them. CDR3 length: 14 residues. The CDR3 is CASSYPYPYNEQFF. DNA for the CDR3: TGTGCCAGCAGTTACCCCTACCCCTACAATGAGCAGTTCTTC.

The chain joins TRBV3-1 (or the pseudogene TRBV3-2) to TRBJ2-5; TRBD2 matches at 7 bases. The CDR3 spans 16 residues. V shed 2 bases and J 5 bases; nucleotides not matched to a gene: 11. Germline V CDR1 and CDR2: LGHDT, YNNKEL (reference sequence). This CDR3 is CASSQLGGAGEETQYF. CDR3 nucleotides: TGTGCCAGCAGCCAACTTGGCGGCGCGGGGGAGGAGACCCAGTACTTC.

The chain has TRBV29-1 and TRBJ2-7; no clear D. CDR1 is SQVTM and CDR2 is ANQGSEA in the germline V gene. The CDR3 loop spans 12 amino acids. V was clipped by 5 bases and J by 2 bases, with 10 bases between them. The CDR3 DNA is TGCAGCGTTCTGATGAACACCTACGAGCAGTACTTC. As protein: CSVLMNTYEQYF.

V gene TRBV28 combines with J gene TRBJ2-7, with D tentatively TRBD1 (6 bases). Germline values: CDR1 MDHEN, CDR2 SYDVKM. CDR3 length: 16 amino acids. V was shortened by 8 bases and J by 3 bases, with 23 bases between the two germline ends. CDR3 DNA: TGTGCCAGCCGTGGCCCCAGACAGGCTCTAGGCTACGAGCAGTACTTC. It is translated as CASRGPRQALGYEQYF.